These 22 T cell receptor beta chains were all obtained from the same sample, sequenced in a study of T cells in narcolepsy. Sequenced by immunoSEQ multiplex PCR; TCRdb stores in-frame clones only, minus some. The sample yields tens of thousands of clones, roughly 80% seen once. The sample taken for sequencing was CD45RA- memory CD4+ T cells from PBMCs. These receptor sequences come from a human donor with narcolepsy.

This clone was counted between two and nine times. The rearrangement uses TRBV5-1 and TRBJ1-5; weak D call: TRBD1 (5 bases). V lost 2 bases and J 8 bases, leaving 14 bases between the germline ends. The germline gives CDR1 SGHRS, CDR2 YFSETQ. The CDR3 totals 14 residues. The CDR3 region has the DNA TGCGCCAGCAGCTTTTATGGGGGTATGGAGCCCCAGCATTTT. It codes for CASSFYGGMEPQHF. Looking up the rest from reference TRBV5-1 and TRBJ1-5 gives the full variable domain: KAGVTQTPRYLIKTRGQQVTLSCSPISGHRSVSWYQQTPGQGLQFLFEYFSETQRNKGNFPGRFSGRQFSNSRSEMNVSTLELGDSALYLCASSFYGGMEPQHFGDGTRLSIL.

The chain carries TRBV6-4 and TRBJ1-6; D not certain. CDR3 length equals 13 residues. V was shortened by 2 bases and J by 7 bases, with 6 bases between the two germline ends. Germline V gene lookup returns CDR1 MRHNA and CDR2 SNTAGT. The CDR3 protein is CASSDDPNSPLHF. The CDR3, as DNA: TGTGCCAGCAGTGACGACCCAAATTCACCCCTCCACTTT.

V gene TRBV19 combines with J gene TRBJ2-7; 7 positions agree with TRBD1. Germline V gene sequence: CDR1 LNHDA, CDR2 SQIVND (reference sequence). The CDR3 spans 15 residues. V dropped 5 bases and J dropped 1; count of bases not matched to a gene: 8. The DNA of the CDR3 is TGTGCCAGTAGTCCCAGACAGGGACGGTCCTACGAGCAGTACTTC. It is translated as CASSPRQGRSYEQYF.

The count of this clone is one. This chain uses TRBV11-3 with TRBJ2-5; TRBD2 agrees at 7 bases. Germline values: CDR1 SGHNT, CDR2 YENEEA. V shed 3 bases and J 4 bases; nucleotides not matched to a gene: 11. The length of the CDR3 is 16 residues. This CDR3 reads CASSFGTTGGRETQYF. The DNA of the CDR3 is TGTGCCAGCAGCTTTGGCACCACGGGAGGAAGAGAGACCCAGTACTTC.

The J gene is TRBJ1-3, the V gene TRBV11-2; maybe TRBD1 (5 bases). V gave up 8 bases and J gave up 4 bases, with 18 bases separating them. This CDR3 contains 15 residues. The germline gives CDR1 SGHAT, CDR2 FQNNGV. CDR3 amino acids: CASGDRHRVGNTIYF. The CDR3 region has the DNA TGTGCCAGCGGCGACAGACACCGGGTGGGAAACACCATATATTTT. Drawing the rest from reference TRBV11-2 and TRBJ1-3, the complete variable domain is EAGVAQSPRYKIIEKRQSVAFWCNPISGHATLYWYQQILGQGPKLLIQFQNNGVVDDSQLPKDRFSAERLKGVDSTLKIQPAKLEDSAVYLCASGDRHRVGNTIYFGEGSWLTVV.

J is TRBJ1-2 and V is TRBV18; D gene ambiguous. This CDR3 is 15 amino acids long. Germline loops: CDR1 KGHSH, CDR2 LQKENI. Deletions cut 5 bases from V and 2 bases from J, with 15 bases between. The CDR3 DNA follows: TGTGCCAGCTCAGGACCAGTACCGAGCAACTATGGCTACACCTTC. Its protein product is CASSGPVPSNYGYTF.

A note on this clone: At one boundary the junction diverges from the germline segment, which might be a read error. The chain has TRBV6-1 and TRBJ2-3, with 7 bases aligning to TRBD2. This CDR3 comprises 17 residues. The germline V gene has CDR1 MNHNS and CDR2 SASEGT. In DNA form, the CDR3 reads TGTGCCATCAGTGAACTTCCGGGGGGAAGGGTGACAGATACGCAGTATTTT. Protein product: CAISELPGGRVTDTQYF.

The gene calls are TRBV11-2 and TRBJ2-3; tentative D call: TRBD2 (5 bases). The V gene lost 6 bases and the J gene lost 4 bases, with 17 bases spanning the gap. Looked up from germline, CDR1 is SGHAT and CDR2 is FQNNGV. This CDR3 spans 15 amino acids. CDR3 in DNA: TGTGCCAGCAGACCCGGGCCCCGGACTCCAGATACGCAGTATTTT. Translation gives CASRPGPRTPDTQYF.

This chain uses TRBV28 with TRBJ2-5, with 11 bases matching TRBD1. Unmatched junction bases numbered 6, after V lost 7 bases and J lost 2 bases. Germline V gene lookup returns CDR1 MDHEN and CDR2 SYDVKM. The CDR3 contains 15 residues. CDR3 coding DNA: TGTGCCAGCACTAACCGGGACAGGGGGCAAGAGACCCAGTACTTC. It encodes CASTNRDRGQETQYF. Combining the CDR3 with reference TRBV28 and TRBJ2-5 gives the whole variable domain DVKVTQSSRYLVKRTGEKVFLECVQDMDHENMFWYRQDPGLGLRLIYFSYDVKMKEKGDIPEGYSVSREKKERFSLILESASTNQTSMYLCASTNRDRGQETQYFGPGTRLLVL.

This chain links TRBV15 with TRBJ2-5; D gene ambiguous. The CDR3 length is 15 residues. Germline V gene lookup returns CDR1 LNHNV and CDR2 YYDKDF (reference sequence). V was cut by 0 bases and J by 7 bases, with 15 bases left in between. DNA for the CDR3: TGTGCCACCAGCAGAGATGGGCGGCAGTCGGGGACCCAGTACTTC. Encoded protein: CATSRDGRQSGTQYF.

This clone was found once. The chain couples TRBV28 to TRBJ1-4; tentatively, D is TRBD1 (5 bases). CDR1 MDHEN and CDR2 SYDVKM come from the germline V gene. V lost 10 bases and J lost 4, with 13 bases in between. There are 13 residues in the CDR3. The CDR3 sequence: CATYDRNNEKLFF. The CDR3 coding sequence is TGTGCCACCTATGACAGAAATAATGAAAAACTGTTTTTT.

V and J are TRBV19 and TRBJ2-7, with 9 bases lining up with TRBD1. The CDR3 spans 13 residues. Germline lookup yields CDR1 LNHDA and CDR2 SQIVND (reference sequence). Trimming removed 6 bases from V and 5 bases from J; junction bases left unmatched: 5. CDR3 protein: CASSPRTGDEQYF. Here the CDR3 DNA reads TGTGCCAGTAGCCCAAGGACAGGGGACGAGCAGTACTTC.

CDR3 amino acids: CASSSSGTYEQYF. CDR3 nucleotide sequence: TGTGCCAGTAGTTCTAGCGGGACCTACGAGCAGTACTTC. This rearrangement joins TRBV19 to TRBJ2-7; 9 bases map to TRBD2. There are 13 residues in the CDR3. V dropped 5 bases and J dropped 2; count of bases not matched to a gene: 1. Germline V lookup: CDR1 LNHDA, CDR2 SQIVND (reference sequence).

V is TRBV18 and J is TRBJ1-4; TRBD1 agrees at 7 bases. Trimming cost V 3 bases and J 8 bases; bases outside gene matches: 6. Looked up from germline, CDR1 is KGHSH and CDR2 is LQKENI. The CDR3 sequence is 14 residues long. The CDR3 loop reads CASSPKGADEKLFF. In DNA, the CDR3 is TGTGCCAGCTCACCGAAGGGGGCGGACGAAAAACTGTTTTTT.

J is TRBJ2-2 and V is TRBV7-3, with no clear D. Germline V gives CDR1 SGHTA, CDR2 FQGTGA. There are 14 residues in the CDR3. The V end lost 4 bases, the J end lost 6 bases, and 12 bases lay between the germline ends. CDR3 nucleotides: TGTGCCAGCAGCTCAAGACTGGCTCCCGGGGAGCTGTTTTTT. This sequence encodes CASSSRLAPGELFF.

The V call is TRBV2, the J call TRBJ1-2; D perhaps matches TRBD1 (5 bases). CDR3 length: 14 amino acids. Germline-derived CDR1 and CDR2 are SNHLY and FYNNEI. Trimming removed 1 base at V and 6 bases at J, with 12 bases between. The CDR3, as DNA: TGTGCCAGCAGTGAAGGCTCGATGGGGGATGGCTACACCTTC. Its protein is CASSEGSMGDGYTF.

The J gene is TRBJ2-7, the V gene TRBV28; 11 bases map to TRBD2. CDR1 and CDR2 (germline): MDHEN, SYDVKM. This CDR3 is built from 14 residues. V shed 7 bases and J 4 bases; nucleotides not matched to a gene: 6. The CDR3 nucleotides are TGTGCCAGCACCCTAGCGGGAGGAGGGTACGAGCAGTACTTC. Translation: CASTLAGGGYEQYF.

The J gene is TRBJ1-3, the V gene TRBV6-1; possibly TRBD1 for D (5 bases). This CDR3 has 14 residues. Germline V gene sequence: CDR1 MNHNS, CDR2 SASEGT. V was clipped by 10 bases and J by 6 bases, with 19 bases between them. CDR3 region: CATRLASGINTIYF. DNA of the CDR3: TGTGCCACCAGATTAGCTTCAGGGATAAACACCATATATTTT.

The chain uses TRBV7-2 and TRBJ1-1; D gene unclear. Germline-derived CDR1 and CDR2 are SGHTA and FQGNSA. Trimming shortened V by 0 bases and J by 4 bases, and 3 bases separated the two germline ends. This CDR3 contains 12 residues. The CDR3 DNA sequence: TGTGCCAGCAGCTTAGCGACCACTGAAGCTTTCTTT. This gives the protein CASSLATTEAFF.

In its sample, this clone was seen once. DNA for the CDR3: TGTGCCAGCAGCCAAGGGAATCGGCAGAACACTGAAGCTTTCTTT. It translates to CASSQGNRQNTEAFF. This chain connects TRBV4-2 to TRBJ1-1; D gene uncertain. The CDR3 totals 15 residues. V was shortened by 1 base and J by 1 base, with 10 bases between the two germline ends. CDR1 LGHNA and CDR2 YNFKEQ come from the germline V gene.

V and J are TRBV10-3 and TRBJ2-7; 13 nucleotides align to TRBD2. Germline CDR1 is ENHRY and CDR2 is SYGVKD. V dropped 3 bases and J dropped 0; count of bases not matched to a gene: 5. This CDR3 spans 17 amino acids. Written as DNA, the CDR3 is TGTGCCATCAGTGATCGGACTAGCGGGAGCGTCTCCTACGAGCAGTACTTC. The encoded protein is CAISDRTSGSVSYEQYF.

Details on this clone: Compared with germline, one end of the junction differs, possibly owing to a read error. J is TRBJ2-1 and V is TRBV7-7, with 10 bases identical to TRBD2. Germline loops: CDR1 SSHAT, CDR2 FNYEAQ (reference sequence). CDR3 length: 16 amino acids. The CDR3 is CASSPTTSGLDNEQFF. The CDR3 DNA follows: TGTGCTAGCAGCCCAACGACTAGCGGGCTAGACAATGAGCAGTTCTTC.